This note documents a single T cell receptor (beta chain) sequence. The method was immunoSEQ multiplex PCR; TCRdb's version includes in-frame clones alone and lacks a portion of them. The sample records some 490,000 clones, roughly nine tenths being singletons. This sample was taken from a study of blood T cell repertoires in COVID-19. Those enrolled, adults aged roughly 18 to 90 years, came from 20 to 25 US areas. Germline CDR1 is LGHDT and CDR2 is YNNKEL (reference sequence). V lost 4 bases to trimming and J lost 2 bases, with 20 bases between them. The length of the CDR3 is 17 residues. The TCR sequence derives from a woman between 55 and 75 years old who had recovered from COVID-19. The sequenced material came from PBMCs or T cells enriched from blood (not recorded which). The chain has TRBV3-1 (or the pseudogene TRBV3-2) and TRBJ2-5; D might be TRBD1 (6 bases). Here the CDR3 DNA reads TGTGCCAGCAGCCGGGGCTCAGGGGTACGGTCTCAAGAGACCCAGTACTTC. Protein product: CASSRGSGVRSQETQYF.